This section outlines one TCR beta chain sequence together with its context. This CDR3 spans 18 amino acids. The junction had 9 bases not matched to a gene; V was cut back by 3 bases and J by 0 bases. Germline-derived CDR1 and CDR2 are LGHNA and YNFKEQ. The sample belongs to a study of cytomegalovirus exposure and HLA in healthy donors. Study context: The approximately 110 validation repertoires and the approximately 640 first-cohort repertoires shared a platform, a later analysis reported.

Produced via immunoSEQ multiplex PCR; TCRdb's table is partial and in-frame only. The sample has about 360,000 clones, 80% to 90% seen once. The donors were part of the roughly 120-subject validation cohort, which stood apart from the roughly 670-subject first cohort. The TCR sequence derives from a woman aged 18-29 years in good health and CMV-seronegative. The sequenced sample consisted of PBMCs. V is TRBV4-2 and J is TRBJ1-4, with 8 bases identical to TRBD1. In nucleotides, the CDR3 is TGTGCCAGCAGCCACGTTGACAGGGGTTCTGCAACTAATGAAAAACTGTTTTTT. This sequence encodes CASSHVDRGSATNEKLFF.